This T cell receptor beta chain was sequenced for a study of regulatory T cells in long-lasting Graves disease. Time point specified: newly diagnosed GD, antithyroid drugs for less than 3 months. Construction of the TCR library relied on RNA isolated from PBMCs. According to the study, TCR beta libraries were built with iRepertoire HTBI primers and CDR3-region Arm-PCR. MiXCR, applied by TCRdb to the multiplex PCR reads, yields one record per CDR3 protein. The sample has roughly 400,000 distinct CDR3 sequences, approximately 16% seen once. This clonotype was observed many times. The antigen is undetermined. The study, taken as a whole, reports: Persistent Graves' patients had lower TCR diversity than newly diagnosed ones.

Another study also made use of these data, one on T cells in Graves' hyperthyroidism and ophthalmopathy. As reported in that work: Patients aged 18 to 65 had newly diagnosed hyperthyroidism lasting under 2 months.

This specimen was peripheral blood mononuclear cells (PBMCs), taken at new diagnosis, from a patient treated with antithyroid drugs. This receptor was obtained from a woman in her thirties or forties with Graves disease.

This CDR3 is CASSLRSGNGNTIYF. For the CDR3, the DNA is TGTGCCAGCAGCTTAAGATCTGGGAACGGAAACACCATATATTTT. The chain combines TRBV7-3 with TRBJ1-3, with D hard to call. CDR3 length equals 15 residues. The V end lost 1 base, the J end lost 4 bases, and 11 bases lay between the germline ends. Germline CDR1 is SGHTA and CDR2 is FQGTGA.